These 8 T cell receptor beta chains share one sample of origin, sequenced in a study of preoperative IRX-2 immunotherapy in early breast cancer. Treatment indicated: preoperative locoregional IRX-2 cytokine immunotherapy. Clones were read by immunoSEQ multiplex PCR, and TCRdb kept only the in-frame ones, dropping some. Among 3,500 to 4,500 clones listed, over 80% were seen once. This material consisted of tumor tissue, taken before IRX-2 immunotherapy. These receptors were taken from a human donor with breast cancer.

The rearrangement uses TRBV28 and TRBJ2-1, with D perhaps matching TRBD1 or TRBD2 (5 bases each). The CDR3 contains 14 residues. Germline CDR1 and CDR2: MDHEN and SYDVKM. Deletions cut 3 bases from V and 3 bases from J, with 9 bases between. CDR3 coding DNA: TGTGCCAGCAGTTTTGGGACGGTCTACAATGAGCAGTTCTTC. Its protein is CASSFGTVYNEQFF. Full variable domain (remainder filled in from reference TRBV28 and TRBJ2-1): DVKVTQSSRYLVKRTGEKVFLECVQDMDHENMFWYRQDPGLGLRLIYFSYDVKMKEKGDIPEGYSVSREKKERFSLILESASTNQTSMYLCASSFGTVYNEQFFGPGTRLTVL.

The chain links TRBV18 to TRBJ2-1; perhaps TRBD1 as D (6 bases). Per the germline V gene, CDR1 is KGHSH and CDR2 is LQKENI. CDR3 length: 16 residues. V was cut by 3 bases and J by 5 bases, with 17 bases left in between. The CDR3 region is CASSPGASFLNNEQFF. The CDR3 DNA is TGTGCCAGCTCACCGGGGGCTAGTTTCTTAAACAATGAGCAGTTCTTC.

This chain links TRBV5-8 with TRBJ1-1, with D perhaps TRBD1 (5 bases). This CDR3 contains 13 residues. CDR1 and CDR2 from the germline V gene are SGHTS and YDEGEE. V was clipped by 6 bases and J by 3 bases, with 12 bases between them. The CDR3 protein is CASNRGGDTEAFF. DNA of the CDR3: TGTGCCAGCAATCGGGGCGGGGACACTGAAGCTTTCTTT.

This chain connects TRBV7-5 to TRBJ2-1. TRBV7-5 is marked as a pseudogene. The CDR3 has 14 residues. DNA of the CDR3: TGTGCCAGCGGGCGAAAGAGCTCCTACAATGAGCAGTTCTTC. This translates into CASGRKSSYNEQFF.

The V call is TRBV11-3, the J call TRBJ2-4; 7 bases fit TRBD1. The trim removed 5 bases at V and 7 bases at J, leaving 8 bases unmatched. This CDR3 is built from 14 residues. Germline V lookup: CDR1 SGHNT, CDR2 YENEEA. CDR3 coding DNA: TGTGCCAGCAGCCTCGGACAGGTTAGCAACATTCAGTACTTC. Its protein product is CASSLGQVSNIQYF.

The chain has TRBV7-1 and TRBJ2-5; 10 bases map to TRBD2. TRBV7-1 qualifies as an ORF whose function is uncertain. The ends lost 4 bases at V and 4 bases at J; junction bases unmatched: 6. The CDR3 loop spans 15 amino acids. This CDR3 reads CASSLLAGGLETQYF. CDR3 DNA sequence: TGTGCCAGCAGCTTGTTAGCGGGAGGACTAGAGACCCAGTACTTC.

This clone was observed a few times. V and J are TRBV6-8 and TRBJ2-2; 11 positions match TRBD2. The CDR3 has 19 residues. Trimming at V came to 5 bases and at J to 2 bases, leaving 13 bases not matched to a gene. Germline V gives CDR1 MNHGY, CDR2 SAAAGT. The CDR3 is CASSSPGTSGGRNTGELFF. CDR3 bases: TGTGCCAGCAGTAGCCCCGGGACTAGCGGAGGGAGAAACACCGGGGAGCTGTTTTTT.

J is TRBJ1-5 and V is TRBV15; 7 bases line up with TRBD1. Looked up from germline, CDR1 is LNHNV and CDR2 is YYDKDF (reference sequence). After removal of 2 bases from V and 4 bases from J, the junction contained 2 bases not matched to a gene. CDR3 size: 14 residues. The CDR3 DNA reads as TGTGCCACCAGCAGATCCAGGGGGAATCAGCCCCAGCATTTT. Translation gives CATSRSRGNQPQHF.